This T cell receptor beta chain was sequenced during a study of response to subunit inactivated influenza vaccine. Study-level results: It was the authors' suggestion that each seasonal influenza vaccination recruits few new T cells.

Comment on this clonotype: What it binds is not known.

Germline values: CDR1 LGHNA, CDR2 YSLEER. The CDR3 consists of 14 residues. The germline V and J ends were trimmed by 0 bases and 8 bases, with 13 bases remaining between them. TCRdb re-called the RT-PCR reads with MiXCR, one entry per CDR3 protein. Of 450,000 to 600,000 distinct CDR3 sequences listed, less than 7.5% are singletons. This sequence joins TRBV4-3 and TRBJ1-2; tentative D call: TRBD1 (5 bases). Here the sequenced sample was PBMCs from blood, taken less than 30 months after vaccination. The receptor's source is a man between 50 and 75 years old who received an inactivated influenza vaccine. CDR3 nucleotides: TGCGCCAGCAGCCAAGATCTTGGGGCGCCGGGCTACACCTTC. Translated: CASSQDLGAPGYTF.